Listed here are 5 T cell receptor beta chains from one sample, sequenced in a study of OX40 agonist ivuxolimab in advanced cancers. Assay: immunoSEQ multiplex PCR; the TCRdb copy retains only in-frame clones and omits some. The table shows about 130,000 clones, with about nine tenths occurring only once. Sequenced material: CD4+ or CD8+ T cells sorted from blood, taken in a trial of the OX40 agonist ivuxolimab. Receptor source: an adult with an advanced solid tumor such as melanoma, head and neck, liver or kidney cancer.

The chain's CDR3 is CASSPPDREETQYF. CDR3 nucleotides: TGTGCCAGCAGCCCCCCGGACAGGGAAGAGACCCAGTACTTC. V is TRBV21-1 and J is TRBJ2-5; the table gives TRBD1 as D, unverified against the DNA. TRBV21-1 is given as a pseudogene. The CDR3 runs to 14 residues.

The chain employs TRBV7-9 and TRBJ2-1; 13 bases are a match to TRBD2. V shed 4 bases, J shed 7 bases, and the junction held 7 bases outside the gene matches. From germline, CDR1 is SEHNR and CDR2 FQNEAQ (reference sequence). This CDR3 region has 16 residues. The CDR3 DNA reads TGTGCCAGCAGCTCAACTAGCGGGAGGGCGTGGAATGAGCAGTTCTTC. Residues: CASSSTSGRAWNEQFF. The whole variable domain, filled in from reference TRBV7-9 and TRBJ2-1, reads DTGVSQNPRHKITKRGQNVTFRCDPISEHNRLYWYRQTLGQGPEFLTYFQNEAQLEKSRLLSDRFSAERPKGSFSTLEIQRTEQGDSAMYLCASSSTSGRAWNEQFFGPGTRLTVL.

The chain combines TRBV5-6 with TRBJ1-1; D is unresolved. V lost 0 bases, J lost 0 bases, and 9 bases lay in between. The length of the CDR3 is 15 residues. CDR1 and CDR2 from the germline V gene are SGHDT and YYEEEE. CDR3 loop: CASSLGQLMNTEAFF. The CDR3, as DNA: TGTGCCAGCAGCTTGGGGCAGTTAATGAACACTGAAGCTTTCTTT.

The chain carries TRBV6-5 and TRBJ2-1; no definite D call. V was trimmed by 2 bases and J by 4 bases, leaving 12 bases between them. CDR3 size: 15 residues. Looked up from germline, CDR1 is MNHEY and CDR2 is SVGAGI. The chain's CDR3 is CASSYTVAPYNEQFF. In DNA, the CDR3 is TGTGCCAGCAGTTACACGGTGGCCCCATACAATGAGCAGTTCTTC.

The chain uses TRBV5-1 and TRBJ1-1; TRBD1 matches at 9 bases. CDR3 length: 14 residues. V was clipped by 3 bases and J by 2 bases; unmatched bases: 2. The V gene's germline CDR1 is SGHRS and CDR2 YFSETQ. CDR3 bases: TGCGCCAGCAGCTGGGACAGGGCAAACACTGAAGCTTTCTTT. Amino acids: CASSWDRANTEAFF.